This T cell receptor beta chain originates from a study of blood T cells in healthy people across ages. CDR3 size: 15 residues. Germline V gene sequence: CDR1 SGHTA, CDR2 FQGTGA. Trimming removed 0 bases from V and 7 bases from J, with 15 bases in between. Whole-study findings and limits: Long-lived donors had more naive CD4+ cells and higher diversity than aged donors. Older age went with lower TCR beta diversity per million T cells, in a roughly linear way.

Note on this clonotype: Its target is unknown.

The second PCR ran about 6 to 12 cycles with a sample-barcoded 5' primer and J-beta primers. Via MiXCR, TCRdb re-called the 5' RACE reads, giving one row per CDR3 protein. This repertoire shows about 1.6 million distinct CDR3 sequences, roughly 30% found once; its top ten account for about 11%. Donor samples were obtained from healthy Caucasian individuals from Russia, aged 6 to 90. The extraction recovered at least 6 micrograms of total RNA per sample. The source is a woman younger than 45 in good health. The sample comprised blood. The V gene is TRBV7-3, the J gene TRBJ1-2, with D possibly matching TRBD1 (5 bases). CDR3 DNA sequence: TGTGCCAGCAGCTTAACGCCAGGGCGGAAGGGTGGCTACACCTTC. Its translation: CASSLTPGRKGGYTF.